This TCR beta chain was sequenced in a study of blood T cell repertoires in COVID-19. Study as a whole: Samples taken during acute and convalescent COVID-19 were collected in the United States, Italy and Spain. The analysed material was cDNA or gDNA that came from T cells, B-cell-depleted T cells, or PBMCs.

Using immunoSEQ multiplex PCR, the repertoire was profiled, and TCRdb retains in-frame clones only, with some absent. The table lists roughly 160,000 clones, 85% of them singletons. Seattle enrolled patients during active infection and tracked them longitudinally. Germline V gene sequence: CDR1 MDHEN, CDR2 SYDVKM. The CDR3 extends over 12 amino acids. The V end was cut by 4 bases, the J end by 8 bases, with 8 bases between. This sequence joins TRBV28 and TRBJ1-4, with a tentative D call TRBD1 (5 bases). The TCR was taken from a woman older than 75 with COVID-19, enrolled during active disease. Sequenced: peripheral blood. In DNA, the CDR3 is TGTGCCAGCAGTTCCAGGGCGGAAAAACTGTTTTTT. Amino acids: CASSSRAEKLFF.